The next 5 T cell receptor beta chains were all read from a single sample in a study of T cell repertoires in cytomegalovirus infection. What these receptors recognize is not known. TCRdb analysed the reads with MiXCR anew, one entry per CDR3 protein. The table shows roughly 860,000 distinct CDR3 sequences, with approximately 32% occurring only once. The material sequenced was cultured CD8+ T cells from PBMCs, taken from culture after CMV antigen stimulation. The source is a human donor in good health (CMV status not recorded). Some clones in this sample may be carry-over from other donors' samples.

On this clonotype: Since a much larger clone is just one base distant, this may be a read error. The V and J genes are TRBV9 and TRBJ2-1; D gene ambiguous. The V end was cut by 0 bases, the J end by 6 bases, with 1 base between. Germline V gene lookup returns CDR1 SGDLS and CDR2 YYNGEE. This CDR3 is built from 11 residues. The CDR3 is CASSVANEQFF. The CDR3 nucleotides are TGTGCCAGCAGCGTAGCCAATGAGCAGTTCTTC.

In this sample, this clonotype turned up many times. This chain connects TRBV12-3 or TRBV12-4 to TRBJ1-2, with 8 nucleotides matching TRBD1. The CDR3 extends over 14 amino acids. With V trimmed by 5 bases and J by 4 bases, 6 bases remained unmatched. For the CDR3, the DNA is TGTGCCAGCAGTGGGGACAGGTCGGGCTATGGCTACACCTTC. Its translation: CASSGDRSGYGYTF.

The sample holds many counts of this clonotype. The chain has TRBV7-3 and TRBJ2-3, with 11 bases fitting TRBD2. This CDR3 comprises 16 residues. Germline values: CDR1 SGHTA, CDR2 FQGTGA. J was trimmed by 2 bases and V by 3 bases; bases with no gene match: 4. The CDR3 region is CASSFSGGANTDTQYF. CDR3 nucleotides: TGTGCCAGCAGCTTTAGCGGGGGGGCCAACACAGATACGCAGTATTTT.

The chain couples TRBV2 to TRBJ1-5; TRBD1 matches 8 bases. The CDR3 contains 15 residues. Germline V gene sequence: CDR1 SNHLY, CDR2 FYNNEI. V shed 6 bases, J shed 6 bases, and the junction held 10 bases outside the gene matches. The CDR3 reads CASRSRTGSGQPQHF. The CDR3 bases are TGTGCCAGCAGATCCCGGACAGGGTCGGGTCAGCCCCAGCATTTT.

The table lists this clonotype with a few counts. This chain connects TRBV12-3 or TRBV12-4 to TRBJ2-1; 9 bases are shared with TRBD2. The ends lost 3 bases at V and 3 bases at J; junction bases unmatched: 3. This CDR3 has 15 amino acids. The CDR3 reads CASSLRGGNYNEQFF. The CDR3 bases are TGTGCCAGCAGTTTGCGGGGGGGAAACTACAATGAGCAGTTCTTC.